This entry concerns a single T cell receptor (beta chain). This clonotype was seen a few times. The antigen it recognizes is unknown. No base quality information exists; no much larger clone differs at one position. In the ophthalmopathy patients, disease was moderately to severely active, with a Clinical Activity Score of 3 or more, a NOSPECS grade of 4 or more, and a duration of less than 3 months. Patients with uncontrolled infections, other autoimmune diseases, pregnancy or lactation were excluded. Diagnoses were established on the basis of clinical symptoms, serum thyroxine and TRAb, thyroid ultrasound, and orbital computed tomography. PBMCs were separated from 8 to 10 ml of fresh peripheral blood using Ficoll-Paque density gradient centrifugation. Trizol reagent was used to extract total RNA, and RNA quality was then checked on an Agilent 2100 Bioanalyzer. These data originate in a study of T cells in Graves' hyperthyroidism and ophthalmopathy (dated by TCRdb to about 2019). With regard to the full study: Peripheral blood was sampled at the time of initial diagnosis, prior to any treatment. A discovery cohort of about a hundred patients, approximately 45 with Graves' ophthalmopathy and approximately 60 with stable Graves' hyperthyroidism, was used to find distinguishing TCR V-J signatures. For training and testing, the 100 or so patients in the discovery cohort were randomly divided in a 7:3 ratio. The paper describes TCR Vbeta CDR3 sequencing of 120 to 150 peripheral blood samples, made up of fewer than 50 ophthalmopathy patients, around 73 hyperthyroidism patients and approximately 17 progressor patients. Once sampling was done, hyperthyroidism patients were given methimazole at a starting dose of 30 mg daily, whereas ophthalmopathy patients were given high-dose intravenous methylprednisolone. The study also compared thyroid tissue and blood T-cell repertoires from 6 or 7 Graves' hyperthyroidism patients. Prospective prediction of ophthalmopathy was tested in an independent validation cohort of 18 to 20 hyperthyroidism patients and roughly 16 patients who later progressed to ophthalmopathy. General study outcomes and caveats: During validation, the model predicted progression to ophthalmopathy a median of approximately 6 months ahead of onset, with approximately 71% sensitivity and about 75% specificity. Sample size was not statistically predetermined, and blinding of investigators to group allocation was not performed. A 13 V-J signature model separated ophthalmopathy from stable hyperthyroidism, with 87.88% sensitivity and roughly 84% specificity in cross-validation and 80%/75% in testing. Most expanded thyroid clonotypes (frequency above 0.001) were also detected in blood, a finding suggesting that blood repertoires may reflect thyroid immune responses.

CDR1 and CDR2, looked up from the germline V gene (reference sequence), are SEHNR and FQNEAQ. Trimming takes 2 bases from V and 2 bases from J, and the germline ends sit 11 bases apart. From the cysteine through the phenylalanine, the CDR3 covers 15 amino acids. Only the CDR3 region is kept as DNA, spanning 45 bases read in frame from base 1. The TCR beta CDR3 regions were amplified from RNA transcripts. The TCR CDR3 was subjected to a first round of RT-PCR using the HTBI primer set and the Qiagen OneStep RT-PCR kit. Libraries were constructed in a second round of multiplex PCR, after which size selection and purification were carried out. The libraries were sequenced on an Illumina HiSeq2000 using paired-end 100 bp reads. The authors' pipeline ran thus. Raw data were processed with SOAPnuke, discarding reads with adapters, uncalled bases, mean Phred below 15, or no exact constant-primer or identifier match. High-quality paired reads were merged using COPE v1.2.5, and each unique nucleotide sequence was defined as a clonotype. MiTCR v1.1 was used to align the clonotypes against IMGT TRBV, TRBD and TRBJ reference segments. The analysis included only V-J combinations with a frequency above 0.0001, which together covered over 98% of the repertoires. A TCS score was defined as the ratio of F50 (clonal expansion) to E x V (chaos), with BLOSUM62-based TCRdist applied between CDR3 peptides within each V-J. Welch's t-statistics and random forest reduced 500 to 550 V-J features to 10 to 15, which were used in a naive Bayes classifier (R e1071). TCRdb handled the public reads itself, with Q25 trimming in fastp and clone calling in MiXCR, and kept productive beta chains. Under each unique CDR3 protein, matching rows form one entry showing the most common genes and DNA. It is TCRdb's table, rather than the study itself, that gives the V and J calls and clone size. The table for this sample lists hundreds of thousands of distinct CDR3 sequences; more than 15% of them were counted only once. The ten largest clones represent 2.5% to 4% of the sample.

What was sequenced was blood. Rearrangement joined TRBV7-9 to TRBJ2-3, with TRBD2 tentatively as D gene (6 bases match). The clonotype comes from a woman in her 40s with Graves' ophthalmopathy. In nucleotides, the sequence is TGTGCCAGCAGCTTAAAACTAGCTCTCACAGATACGCAGTATTTT. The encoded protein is CASSLKLALTDTQYF.